This is a list of T cell receptor beta chains from one sample in a study of blood T cell repertoires in COVID-19. The data were produced by immunoSEQ multiplex PCR, yet TCRdb's version contains in-frame clones alone and is incomplete. The table shows more than 200,000 clones, with about 83% occurring only once. Sequencing was carried out using peripheral blood. These receptors came from a man aged 40-49 years with active or convalescent COVID-19. The CDR3 runs from the conserved cysteine through the conserved F or W. The order of the fields is D gene, clone size, V gene, J gene, CDR3 DNA, CDR3 protein. D genes are given only for firm matches. Some rows have no size entry. The others give once, few or many, or a class for an expanded clone.

>TRBD2|once|TRBV2|TRBJ2-3
TGTGCCAGCAGGGGAGGGACAGATACGCAGTATTTT
CASRGGTDTQYF
>TRBD1|once|TRBV5-6|TRBJ1-1
TGTGCCAGCAGCAAGCCGGGACAGGGGATGAACACTGAAGCTTTCTTT
CASSKPGQGMNTEAFF
>.|.|TRBV6-6|TRBJ1-2
TGTGCCAGCAGTCCTTCCCTTACTAACTATGGCTACACCTTC
CASSPSLTNYGYTF
>.|once|TRBV6-5|TRBJ2-3
TGTGCCGGCAGCCTCTTTCGGTATAACACAGATACGCAGTATTTT
CAGSLFRYNTDTQYF
>.|few|TRBV7-2|TRBJ1-4
TGTGCCAGCAGCTTAAGTTCCGGGATTTATGAAAAACTGTTTTTT
CASSLSSGIYEKLFF
>.|.|TRBV5-1|TRBJ2-3
TGCGCCAGCTCCAGGGAGGAATACACAGATACGCAGTATTTT
CASSREEYTDTQYF
>.|.|TRBV20-1|TRBJ2-7
TGCAGTGCTAGTTCCGGACACTCGAGCTCCTACGAGCAGTACTTC
CSASSGHSSSYEQYF
>.|once|TRBV10-1|TRBJ2-5
TGCGCCAGCACCCAAGATGGGGGCCGAGAGACCCAGTACTTC
CASTQDGGRETQYF
>TRBD1|.|TRBV5-1|TRBJ2-2
TGCGCCAGCACCTCCGGGACAGGGAACACCGGGGAGCTGTTTTTT
CASTSGTGNTGELFF
>TRBD1|.|TRBV3-1/TRBV3-2|TRBJ2-7
TGTGCCAGCAGCCAAGACCCCAGGGGGCTCTACGAGCAGTACTTC
CASSQDPRGLYEQYF
>TRBD2|few|TRBV5-1|TRBJ2-3
TGCGCCAGCAGCTTGGCCGGCAGCGGGACCCTCACAGATACGCAGTATTTT
CASSLAGSGTLTDTQYF
>TRBD1|once|TRBV2|TRBJ1-5
TGTGCCAGCAGTCGTGGACAGGGGGAGAATCAGCCCCAGCATTTT
CASSRGQGENQPQHF
>.|.|TRBV6-6|TRBJ1-2
TGTGCCAGCAGTACCTCCGGGGTCGGCTACACCTTC
CASSTSGVGYTF
>TRBD1|.|TRBV6-6|TRBJ1-3
TGTGCCAGCAGCCGGGGACAGGGGGGCTCTGGAAACACCATATATTTT
CASSRGQGGSGNTIYF
>.|.|TRBV13|TRBJ2-2
TGTGCCAGCAGCTTAGGATGGGCAAAGCAGGGCACCGGGGAGCTGTTTTTT
CASSLGWAKQGTGELFF
>.|.|TRBV11-2|TRBJ2-5
TGTGCCAGCAGCCCTTCACTGGGCCTAGAGACCCAGTACTTC
CASSPSLGLETQYF
>.|.|TRBV5-1|TRBJ2-3
TGCGCCAGCAGCAGTGGACAGACCTACACAGATACGCAGTATTTT
CASSSGQTYTDTQYF
>.|.|TRBV4-2|TRBJ1-3
TGTGCCAGCAGCCAAGTCAGTCCTTTGGGGCCGACTGGAAACACCATATATTTT
CASSQVSPLGPTGNTIYF
>.|.|TRBV6-5|TRBJ2-2
TGTGCCAGCAGTCCCCGCACCGGGGAGCTGTTTTTT
CASSPRTGELFF
>.|few|TRBV2|TRBJ2-2
TGTGCCAGCAGTGAGGTGACTAATACCGGGGAGCTGTTTTTT
CASSEVTNTGELFF
>TRBD1|.|TRBV10-2|TRBJ2-1
TGCGCCAGCAGGACTGGACAGGGGGCGAACAATGAGCAGTTCTTC
CASRTGQGANNEQFF
>.|.|TRBV7-3|TRBJ2-2
TGTGCCAGCAGTAGCACAGGGCAGACCGGGGAGCTGTTTTTT
CASSSTGQTGELFF
>.|once|TRBV20-1|TRBJ1-2
TGCAGTGCTAGAGGAGGGGGCTACACCTTC
CSARGGGYTF
>.|.|TRBV19|TRBJ1-3
TGTGCCAGTAGTATGTTGGAGGGATACACCATATATTTT
CASSMLEGYTIYF
>TRBD1|.|TRBV30|TRBJ1-5
TGTGCCTGGAGTGAACAGGGGGCGGATCAGCCCCAGCATTTT
CAWSEQGADQPQHF
>TRBD1|.|TRBV18|TRBJ2-5
TGTGCCAGCTCACCAGGACAGGGGGAGAGGGAGACCCAGTACTTC
CASSPGQGERETQYF
>.|.|TRBV5-1|TRBJ1-1
TGCGCCAGCACCTTACTCGGACAGAACACTGAAGCTTTCTTT
CASTLLGQNTEAFF
>TRBD1|.|TRBV6-5|TRBJ1-2
TGTGCCAGCAGTAGAGGGACAGGATCCCTCTATGGCTACACCTTC
CASSRGTGSLYGYTF
>TRBD1|once|TRBV4-1|TRBJ1-2
TGCGCCAGCAGCCAACCATTCGACAGGGAGGTTAACTATGGCTACACCTTC
CASSQPFDREVNYGYTF
>.|.|TRBV9|TRBJ1-2
TGTGCCAGCAGCGTGGAACAGGGCTATGGCTACACCTTC
CASSVEQGYGYTF
>.|.|TRBV5-5|TRBJ2-1
TGTGCCAGCAGCATCCTAGGAAATGAGCAGTTCTTC
CASSILGNEQFF
>.|.|TRBV9|TRBJ1-3
TGTGCCAGCAGCGCGAGTAGCGGACCCATATATTTT
CASSASSGPIYF
>.|.|TRBV4-1|TRBJ2-3
TGCGCCAGCAGCCAAGTGGGAGATTCAGATACGCAGTATTTT
CASSQVGDSDTQYF
>TRBD1|.|TRBV11-3|TRBJ1-4
TGTGCCAGCAGCTTATACAGGGGAAACGAAAAACTGTTTTTT
CASSLYRGNEKLFF
>TRBD2|few|TRBV19|TRBJ2-7
TGTGCCAGTAGTATAGACGAGCGGGAGACATTCGAGCAGTACTTC
CASSIDERETFEQYF
>.|.|TRBV6-1|TRBJ1-2
TGTGCCAGCAGTGAAGCCGCCAGGGTTGACTATGGCTACACCTTC
CASSEAARVDYGYTF
>.|once|TRBV30|TRBJ1-4
TGTGCCTGGAGGCCTACGGGGGTTGAAAAACTGTTTTTT
CAWRPTGVEKLFF
>TRBD1|once|TRBV11-3|TRBJ2-3
TGTGCCAGCAGCTCCTACAGGGGGCCAGCAGATACGCAGTATTTT
CASSSYRGPADTQYF
>TRBD2|.|TRBV10-3|TRBJ2-7
TGTGCCATCAGGGGGACTAGCGGGAGCTCCTACGAGCAGTACTTC
CAIRGTSGSSYEQYF
>TRBD2|.|TRBV5-1|TRBJ2-3
TGCGCCAGCAAATTCGGATATAGCGGACTAGTGCCAGATACGCAGTATTTT
CASKFGYSGLVPDTQYF
>.|.|TRBV30|TRBJ2-7
TGTGCCTGGAGTGTCAAGGGGGAGCAGTACTTC
CAWSVKGEQYF
>TRBD1|.|TRBV5-4|TRBJ1-2
TGTGCCAGCAGCGCAGGACAGGGGCTCTACTATGGCTACACCTTC
CASSAGQGLYYGYTF
>TRBD1|.|TRBV6-2/TRBV6-3|TRBJ1-1
TGTGCCAGCAGTCAGCAGGGGGATCGAGCTTTCTTT
CASSQQGDRAFF
>TRBD2|few|TRBV4-2|TRBJ2-3
TGTGCCAGCAGCCAACTGTTAGCGGGTGGCACAGATACGCAGTATTTT
CASSQLLAGGTDTQYF
>.|once|TRBV10-2|TRBJ2-7
TGCGCCAGCAGGGATGGCGGCGGGGTAACCTACGAGCAGTACTTC
CASRDGGGVTYEQYF
>.|.|TRBV14|TRBJ1-1
TGTGCCAGCAGCGCGTCGGGGAACACTGAAGCTTTCTTT
CASSASGNTEAFF
>.|.|TRBV5-5|TRBJ2-7
TGTGCCAGCAGCCCCCCACAGGCCCTCTTTATCTACGAGCAGTACTTC
CASSPPQALFIYEQYF
>.|.|TRBV5-1|TRBJ1-1
TGCGCCAGCAGGGAGGGTATGAACACTGAAGCTTTCTTT
CASREGMNTEAFF
>TRBD2|few|TRBV2|TRBJ2-7
TGTGCCAGCAGTGAAGCGGGTCGGGGACTAGCGGGCTACGAGCAGTACTTC
CASSEAGRGLAGYEQYF
>.|.|TRBV7-9|TRBJ1-5
TGTGCCAGCAGCTTAGCTAGGGGCCAGCCCCAGCATTTT
CASSLARGQPQHF
>TRBD1|few|TRBV4-1|TRBJ1-5
TGCGCCAGCAGCCAAGGAGACAGGGAATATCAGCCCCAGCATTTT
CASSQGDREYQPQHF
>.|.|TRBV11-3|TRBJ1-6
TGTGCCAGCAGCTTTGGAGGGCTGAATTCACCCCTCCACTTT
CASSFGGLNSPLHF
>TRBD1|.|TRBV27|TRBJ1-2
TGTGCCAGCACTGGGACAGGGGGTGGCTACACCTTC
CASTGTGGGYTF
>TRBD1|.|TRBV24-1|TRBJ2-1
TGTGCCACCAGTGACCCGACAGGGGGCTTTGAGCAGTTCTTC
CATSDPTGGFEQFF
>TRBD2|.|TRBV2|TRBJ2-3
TGTGCCAGCAGTGCGGGTAGCGGGAGAACAGATACGCAGTATTTT
CASSAGSGRTDTQYF
>.|.|TRBV3-1/TRBV3-2|TRBJ2-7
TGTGCCAGCAGCCAAGCTGTGACAGAGGCCTACGAGCAGTACTTC
CASSQAVTEAYEQYF